The sequence of this T cell receptor beta chain was determined in a study of human T cells and chemical hapten exposure. The table lists this clonotype with a few counts. Original analysis: Samples contained a median of around 89,000 TCRs, with a range of about 23,224 to 750,000. One entry per CDR3 protein, called by TCRdb with MiXCR from the RACE reads. It is TCRdb's table, rather than the study itself, that gives the V and J calls and clone size. Of about 76,000 distinct CDR3 sequences in the sample, 10% to 15% were seen once. J gave up 6 bases and V 5 bases, and 15 bases lay outside the gene matches. Germline CDR1 and CDR2: MNHEY and SVGAGI. This CDR3 is built from 17 residues. The time point is: patch test 3, about 24 weeks after DPC sensitization. Treatment: therapeutic diphenylcyclopropenone sensitization with weekly scalp DPC.

The sequenced sample was whole blood, obtained in connection with sensitization to the hapten diphenylcyclopropenone (DPC). This chain joins TRBV6-5 and TRBJ2-2; TRBD1 matches at 7 bases. This sequence originates from a woman between 45 and 60 years old with alopecia areata. Some clones in this sample may be carry-over from other donors' samples. The CDR3 loop reads CASSPYITGVVAGELFF. The CDR3 DNA sequence: TGTGCCAGCAGTCCCTATATCACAGGGGTGGTGGCCGGGGAGCTGTTTTTT.